What follows are 31 T cell receptor beta chains derived from one specimen sequenced in a study of cytomegalovirus exposure and HLA in healthy donors. Primers included in the PCR were 60 Vbeta and 13 Jbeta primers. Some clones are missing from TCRdb's copy, which holds only in-frame ones; the method was immunoSEQ multiplex PCR. The sample includes approximately 180,000 clones, about 80% of them seen just once. Sequencing was performed on PBMCs. All receptors derive from a woman aged 30 to 39 in good health and CMV-seropositive.

This clone has only a few counts. The gene calls are TRBV28 and TRBJ1-2; D gene ambiguous. Germline loops: CDR1 MDHEN, CDR2 SYDVKM. V shed 3 bases and J shed 1 base, with 12 bases lying between them. The CDR3 consists of 15 residues. The CDR3 DNA sequence: TGTGCCAGCAGTTTGAGAGGGCTTTATAACTATGGCTACACCTTC. Its protein product is CASSLRGLYNYGYTF.

This chain connects TRBV28 to TRBJ2-7; TRBD2 matches 14 bases. This CDR3 spans 16 amino acids. Germline assignment: CDR1 MDHEN and CDR2 SYDVKM. J was trimmed by 6 bases and V by 1 base; bases with no gene match: 5. The CDR3 DNA follows: TGTGCCAGCAGTTTATTTGCCGGGACTAGCGGGAGCGAGCAGTACTTC. This gives the protein CASSLFAGTSGSEQYF.

The chain recombines TRBV5-4 with TRBJ2-1; D is possibly TRBD2 (6 bases). The V gene lost 4 bases and the J gene lost 4 bases, with 15 bases spanning the gap. CDR3 length equals 15 residues. Per germline, CDR1 SGHNT and CDR2 YYREEE (reference sequence). CDR3 in DNA: TGTGCCAGCAGCCTGGGACTCGTGGGTTACAATGAGCAGTTCTTC. It encodes CASSLGLVGYNEQFF.

This clone was observed once. This chain links TRBV30 with TRBJ2-2; D gene uncertain. CDR3 size: 13 residues. The V end was cut by 3 bases, the J end by 2 bases, with 7 bases between. In germline, CDR1 is GTSNPN, CDR2 SVGIG (reference sequence). The CDR3 is CAWRAFNTGELFF. The CDR3 DNA reads TGTGCCTGGAGGGCCTTTAACACCGGGGAGCTGTTTTTT.

The J gene is TRBJ1-1, the V gene TRBV7-9; TRBD1 is a possible D gene (5 bases). Germline CDR1 and CDR2: SEHNR and FQNEAQ (reference sequence). CDR3 length equals 16 residues. The ends were cut back, 4 bases at V and 0 bases at J, with 15 bases in the middle. The CDR3 DNA is TGTGCCAGCAGCTGGGGCTACGCGTCCATGAACACTGAAGCTTTCTTT. The encoded protein is CASSWGYASMNTEAFF. The whole variable domain, filled in from reference TRBV7-9 and TRBJ1-1, reads DTGVSQNPRHKITKRGQNVTFRCDPISEHNRLYWYRQTLGQGPEFLTYFQNEAQLEKSRLLSDRFSAERPKGSFSTLEIQRTEQGDSAMYLCASSWGYASMNTEAFFGQGTRLTVV.

J is TRBJ2-1 and V is TRBV6-5; a weak D match, TRBD2 (5 bases). Trimming removed 2 bases from V and 8 bases from J, with 10 bases in between. Germline V lookup: CDR1 MNHEY, CDR2 SVGAGI. This CDR3 region has 13 residues. The CDR3 DNA reads as TGTGCCAGCAGTTACAGGCCGCGGGATGAGCAGTTCTTC. Translating it yields CASSYRPRDEQFF.

This sequence joins TRBV4-3 and TRBJ1-4; D is unresolved. The V end lost 2 bases, the J end lost 0 bases, and 7 bases lay between the germline ends. Germline V gene lookup returns CDR1 LGHNA and CDR2 YSLEER. This CDR3 has 15 amino acids. This chain's CDR3 is CASSQPAATNEKLFF. CDR3 nucleotides: TGCGCCAGCAGCCAACCGGCGGCAACTAATGAAAAACTGTTTTTT.

The chain carries TRBV7-3 and TRBJ2-1, with a weak D call TRBD2 (5 bases). Germline assignment: CDR1 SGHTA and CDR2 FQGTGA. V shed 4 bases and J shed 3 bases, with 10 bases lying between them. CDR3 size: 14 residues. In DNA, the CDR3 is TGTGCCAGCAGCTCTCGAGGGAGCTACAATGAGCAGTTCTTC. The encoded protein is CASSSRGSYNEQFF.

V gene TRBV25-1 combines with J gene TRBJ2-1, with TRBD2 matching 9 bases. Germline V gene data show CDR1 as MGHDK and CDR2 as SYGVNS. The CDR3 totals 17 residues. After removal of 1 base from V and 0 bases from J, the junction contained 4 bases not matched to a gene. The CDR3 region has the DNA TGTGCCAGCAGTGAATCTGCGGGGGGGTTCTCCTACAATGAGCAGTTCTTC. Its protein is CASSESAGGFSYNEQFF. The full variable domain, rest sourced from reference TRBV25-1 and TRBJ2-1, is EADIYQTPRYLVIGTGKKITLECSQTMGHDKMYWYQQDPGMELHLIHYSYGVNSTEKGDLSSESTVSRIRTEHFPLTLESARPSHTSQYLCASSESAGGFSYNEQFFGPGTRLTVL.

The V and J genes are TRBV28 and TRBJ2-7; 9 bases are shared with TRBD1. Looked up from germline, CDR1 is MDHEN and CDR2 is SYDVKM. The V and J ends lost 3 bases and 5 bases, in that order; junction bases with no gene match: 8. The CDR3 covers 15 residues. The DNA of the CDR3 is TGTGCCAGCAGTTTTCACCTCGGGACAGGGCACGAGCAGTACTTC. Residues: CASSFHLGTGHEQYF.

This clone was counted between two and nine times. The genes are TRBV6-5 and TRBJ1-4; 9 nucleotides line up with TRBD1. V shed 7 bases, J shed 7 bases, and the junction held 7 bases outside the gene matches. The germline V gene has CDR1 MNHEY and CDR2 SVGAGI. This CDR3 has 14 amino acids. The CDR3 reads CASNPGTGSEKLFF. CDR3 in DNA: TGTGCCAGCAACCCCGGGACAGGGTCTGAAAAACTGTTTTTT.

The chain uses TRBV4-3 and TRBJ2-7; D is undetermined. This CDR3 spans 13 amino acids. V shed 0 bases and J shed 4 bases, with 7 bases lying between them. Germline CDR1 reads LGHNA; CDR2 reads YSLEER. CDR3 nucleotides: TGCGCCAGCAGCCAAGATTACGGGTACGAGCAGTACTTC. It translates to CASSQDYGYEQYF.

This clone has a handful of counts. The V gene is TRBV30, the J gene TRBJ2-3; TRBD2 might be the D (6 bases). This CDR3 spans 14 amino acids. Per germline, CDR1 GTSNPN and CDR2 SVGIG (reference sequence). V was cut by 2 bases and J by 0 bases, with 9 bases left in between. In nucleotides, the CDR3 is TGTGCCTGGAGTATGCTAGCGAGCACAGATACGCAGTATTTT. The encoded protein is CAWSMLASTDTQYF. Together with reference TRBV30 and TRBJ2-3, the CDR3 gives the full variable domain: SQTIHQWPATLVQPVGSPLSLECTVEGTSNPNLYWYRQAAGRGLQLLFYSVGIGQISSEVPQNLSASRPQDRQFILSSKKLLLSDSGFYLCAWSMLASTDTQYFGPGTRLTVL.

The rearrangement uses TRBV1 and TRBJ2-7; TRBD1, the D gene given by the table, was not confirmed from the DNA. TRBV1 is a documented pseudogene. This CDR3 region has 17 residues. The CDR3 DNA reads TGCACCAGCCGGAACCCGGACAGGGTTTGGTTTGATTACGAGCAGTACTTC. This gives the protein CTSRNPDRVWFDYEQYF.

The CDR3: CASSLERGGDYGYTF. CDR3 DNA sequence: TGTGCCAGCAGCTTAGAACGGGGGGGGGACTATGGCTACACCTTC. This rearrangement joins TRBV7-9 to TRBJ1-2; tentative D call: TRBD1 (5 bases). From germline, CDR1 is SEHNR and CDR2 FQNEAQ (reference sequence). The CDR3 has 15 amino acids. V lost 1 base to trimming and J lost 3 bases, with 12 bases between them.

The rearrangement uses TRBV28 and TRBJ2-7, with TRBD1 matching over 10 bases. V was pared by 6 bases and J by 3 bases, with 5 bases of the junction left unmatched. The CDR3 spans 14 residues. Germline V gene sequence: CDR1 MDHEN, CDR2 SYDVKM. The CDR3 loop is CASSRGQGGYEQYF. The DNA of the CDR3 is TGTGCCAGCAGCCGAGGACAGGGGGGCTACGAGCAGTACTTC.

This chain uses TRBV5-4 with TRBJ2-5; 8 bases map to TRBD2. This CDR3 spans 14 amino acids. The germline V gene encodes CDR1 SGHNT and CDR2 YYREEE (reference sequence). Trimming cost V 3 bases and J 3 bases; bases outside gene matches: 4. Here the CDR3 DNA reads TGTGCCAGCAGCTCCGGGACTAGAAAAGAGACCCAGTACTTC. Translating gives CASSSGTRKETQYF. Full variable domain (outside the CDR3, taken from reference TRBV5-4 and TRBJ2-5): ETGVTQSPTHLIKTRGQQVTLRCSSQSGHNTVSWYQQALGQGPQFIFQYYREEENGRGNFPPRFSGLQFPNYSSELNVNALELDDSALYLCASSSGTRKETQYFGPGTRLLVL.

The chain joins TRBV18 to TRBJ1-1, with a tentative D call TRBD1 (5 bases). There are 16 residues in the CDR3. V lost 5 bases, J lost 1 base, and 17 bases lay in between. CDR1 is KGHSH and CDR2 is LQKENI in the germline V gene. CDR3 residues: CASSERLREGNTEAFF. For the CDR3, the DNA is TGTGCCAGCTCAGAACGACTCAGGGAGGGGAACACTGAAGCTTTCTTT.

This clone occurred a few times. The rearrangement joins TRBV5-4 to TRBJ2-6, with 8 bases aligning to TRBD2. Germline CDR1 reads SGHNT; CDR2 reads YYREEE (reference sequence). This CDR3 region has 19 residues. J lost 4 bases, V lost 3 bases, and 15 bases had no gene match. The CDR3 region is CASSSLWREVVMGANVLTF. The CDR3 bases are TGTGCCAGCAGCTCCCTGTGGCGGGAGGTAGTTATGGGGGCCAACGTCCTGACTTTC.

V usage is TRBV4-2 and J usage is TRBJ2-5; the D is unclear. CDR3 length: 11 amino acids. V was pared by 5 bases and J by 5 bases, with 6 bases between. The germline V gene has CDR1 LGHNA and CDR2 YNFKEQ. The CDR3 DNA reads TGTGCCAGCAGCGAGGAGGAGACCCAGTACTTC. Residues: CASSEEETQYF.

V usage is TRBV5-1 and J usage is TRBJ1-1; 8 nucleotides match TRBD1. Germline V gene sequence: CDR1 SGHRS, CDR2 YFSETQ. The CDR3 extends over 15 amino acids. Losses at the gene ends were 3 bases for V and 1 base for J; bases not matched to a gene: 5. The DNA for the CDR3 is TGCGCCAGCAGCTCGCAGGGGACAGGGAACACTGAAGCTTTCTTT. This gives the protein CASSSQGTGNTEAFF.

The gene calls are TRBV2 and TRBJ2-2; D unresolved. With 4 bases removed from V and 0 bases from J, the gap between germline ends came to 9 bases. The V gene's germline CDR1 is SNHLY and CDR2 FYNNEI. The CDR3 is made up of 15 amino acids. Here the CDR3 DNA reads TGTGCCAGCAGTGCTCATAGTGCGAACACCGGGGAGCTGTTTTTT. Protein product: CASSAHSANTGELFF. Full variable domain (remainder filled in from reference TRBV2 and TRBJ2-2): EPEVTQTPSHQVTQMGQEVILRCVPISNHLYFYWYRQILGQKVEFLVSFYNNEISEKSEIFDDQFSVERPDGSNFTLKIRSTKLEDSAMYFCASSAHSANTGELFFGEGSRLTVL.

This chain connects TRBV6-5 to TRBJ1-1; 9 bases align to TRBD1. J lost 6 bases, V lost 5 bases, and 10 bases had no gene match. Germline assignment: CDR1 MNHEY and CDR2 SVGAGI. The CDR3 covers 15 residues. The CDR3 sequence: CASSRSGTGLAEAFF. In DNA form, the CDR3 reads TGTGCCAGCAGTAGATCCGGGACAGGGTTAGCTGAAGCTTTCTTT.

This clone appeared a few times. The chain is built from TRBV10-3 and TRBJ1-2; D not resolved. V was cut by 6 bases and J by 3 bases, with 14 bases left in between. The CDR3 is 14 amino acids. Germline V gene sequence: CDR1 ENHRY, CDR2 SYGVKD. CDR3 nucleotide sequence: TGTGCCATCAGCCCTAAGGTGGCGGACTATGGCTACACCTTC. This codes for CAISPKVADYGYTF.

As DNA, the CDR3 is TGTGCCACCAGCAGAGAAGGAATCGCGGATGAGCAGTTCTTC. Its protein product is CATSREGIADEQFF. The chain links TRBV15 to TRBJ2-1; no clear D. Looked up from germline, CDR1 is LNHNV and CDR2 is YYDKDF (reference sequence). CDR3 length: 14 amino acids. The V gene lost 0 bases and the J gene lost 8 bases, with 11 bases spanning the gap.

A few counts support this clone. The rearrangement joins TRBV11-2 to TRBJ2-7, with 8 bases lining up with TRBD1. The germline V gene encodes CDR1 SGHAT and CDR2 FQNNGV. The CDR3 sequence is 14 residues long. Trimming at V came to 7 bases and at J to 3 bases, leaving 8 bases not matched to a gene. CDR3 protein: CASTKDRVGYEQYF. The CDR3, as DNA: TGTGCCAGCACCAAGGACAGGGTAGGCTACGAGCAGTACTTC.

The gene calls are TRBV7-6 and TRBJ2-7, with D maybe TRBD2 (6 bases). Trimming removed 5 bases from V and 0 bases from J, with 17 bases in between. Germline V gene lookup returns CDR1 SGHVS and CDR2 FNYEAQ. The CDR3 covers 16 residues. CDR3 sequence (DNA): TGTGCCAGCAGCGGAGAGAGCGGGTCTACCTCCTACGAGCAGTACTTC. It is translated as CASSGESGSTSYEQYF.

The chain has TRBV27 and TRBJ2-3; D is undetermined. The V gene's germline CDR1 is MNHEY and CDR2 SMNVEV (reference sequence). The CDR3 runs to 16 residues. V was shortened by 1 base and J by 2 bases, with 13 bases between the two germline ends. The CDR3 nucleotides read TGTGCCAGCAGTTTATTGGGCTTCTCGTCCACAGATACGCAGTATTTT. Translated: CASSLLGFSSTDTQYF.

The rearrangement joins TRBV5-1 to TRBJ2-7, with TRBD1 matching 9 bases. This CDR3 comprises 14 residues. V trimming: 4 bases; J trimming: 6 bases; junction bases outside the gene matches: 8. The V gene's germline CDR1 is SGHRS and CDR2 YFSETQ. CDR3 nucleotide sequence: TGCGCCAGCAGCGGGGGACAGGGCCCACTCGAGCAGTACTTC. Its protein product is CASSGGQGPLEQYF.

The CDR3 bases are TGCGCCAGCCTCTACCTGGGACAGGGAGTGGAGACCCAGTACTTC. Translation: CASLYLGQGVETQYF. V is TRBV5-1 and J is TRBJ2-5, with TRBD1 matching 9 bases. CDR1 is SGHRS and CDR2 is YFSETQ in the germline V gene. The length of the CDR3 is 15 residues. V shed 7 bases, J shed 5 bases, and the junction held 12 bases outside the gene matches.

The chain's CDR3 is CASSPSRYNEQFF. The CDR3 DNA follows: TGTGCCAGCAGCCCTTCTAGATACAATGAGCAGTTCTTC. The chain is built from TRBV7-9 and TRBJ2-1; D not resolved. The germline V gene encodes CDR1 SEHNR and CDR2 FQNEAQ (reference sequence). The CDR3 has 13 amino acids. Between the trimmed V and J ends, which lost 5 bases and 4 bases, there was a span of 9 bases. The full variable domain, in which reference TRBV7-9 and TRBJ2-1 provide the parts outside the CDR3, is DTGVSQNPRHKITKRGQNVTFRCDPISEHNRLYWYRQTLGQGPEFLTYFQNEAQLEKSRLLSDRFSAERPKGSFSTLEIQRTEQGDSAMYLCASSPSRYNEQFFGPGTRLTVL.